This entry features one T cell receptor beta chain sequence. This specimen comes from a study of blood T cell repertoires in COVID-19. At the level of the study: PBMCs, B-cell-depleted T cells, or T cells were the source of the cDNA or gDNA that made up the material.

The assay was immunoSEQ multiplex PCR, and TCRdb's table has in-frame clones only and misses some. The sample yields roughly 220,000 clones, about 79% seen once. Germline V gene sequence: CDR1 GTSNPN, CDR2 SVGIG (reference sequence). This CDR3 comprises 13 residues. V lost 3 bases, J lost 4 bases, and 11 bases lay in between. The chain links TRBV30 to TRBJ2-3; perhaps TRBD2 as D (5 bases). The sample was peripheral blood. The source of this sequence is a woman aged 40 to 55 who had recovered from COVID-19. CDR3 nucleotide sequence: TGTGCCTGGAGACGGGAATTCGCAGATACGCAGTATTTT. This encodes CAWRREFADTQYF.